This TCR beta chain was found in a study of T-cell reconstitution after alpha-beta-depleted transplantation in children. Germline loops: CDR1 LGHNA, CDR2 YSLEER. Trimming at V came to 5 bases and at J to 5 bases, leaving 12 bases not matched to a gene. The CDR3 is made up of 18 amino acids. Preparation of the TCRbeta library was carried out with unique molecular identifiers. TCRdb re-called the PCR reads with MiXCR, one entry per CDR3 protein. The sample includes about 460,000 distinct CDR3 sequences, around 12% of them seen just once. This receptor was taken from a human donor who donated a stem cell graft to a child with combined immunodeficiency. The specimen comprised PBMCs from the stem cell graft donor, sampled from the stem cell graft. The gene calls are TRBV4-3 and TRBJ2-2, with 12 bases fitting TRBD2. This CDR3 is CASSFGLAGSSLTGELFF. In DNA, the CDR3 is TGCGCCAGCAGCTTTGGACTAGCGGGATCGTCTCTAACCGGGGAGCTGTTTTTT.